This is a list of T cell receptor beta chains from one sample in a study of blood T cell repertoires in COVID-19. Clones were sequenced by immunoSEQ multiplex PCR, and TCRdb holds only the in-frame ones, with some missing. The sample has just over 80,000 clones, more than 85% seen once; the top ten hold more than 0.9%. Sequencing was done on a sample of PBMCs or T cells enriched from blood (not recorded which). The source of these receptors is a woman between 45 and 65 years old with acute COVID-19. CDR3s include the opening cysteine and the closing phenylalanine or tryptophan. Fields, in order: D gene, V gene, J gene, CDR3 protein. D genes are given only for firm matches.

d_gene: TRBD1; v_gene: TRBV19; j_gene: TRBJ2-4; CDR3aa: CASSATGGSKNIQYF
d_gene: -; v_gene: TRBV5-6; j_gene: TRBJ1-2; CDR3aa: CASSIREGRANYGYTF
d_gene: -; v_gene: TRBV11-3; j_gene: TRBJ2-1; CDR3aa: CASSSTRDTGFRNEQFF
d_gene: -; v_gene: TRBV10-2; j_gene: TRBJ1-4; CDR3aa: CASSWGGATEKLFF
d_gene: TRBD1; v_gene: TRBV4-2; j_gene: TRBJ1-4; CDR3aa: CASSQPGTGPGKLFF
d_gene: TRBD1; v_gene: TRBV27; j_gene: TRBJ1-6; CDR3aa: CASSFRGDNSPLHF
d_gene: -; v_gene: TRBV11-2; j_gene: TRBJ1-2; CDR3aa: CASSPDSNYGYTF
d_gene: TRBD2; v_gene: TRBV3-1/TRBV3-2; j_gene: TRBJ2-1; CDR3aa: CASSQAAAGTYNEQFF
d_gene: TRBD1; v_gene: TRBV5-5; j_gene: TRBJ2-7; CDR3aa: CASSQGQYYEQYF
d_gene: TRBD2; v_gene: TRBV3-1/TRBV3-2; j_gene: TRBJ2-1; CDR3aa: CASSQGTSWTYNEQFF
d_gene: TRBD1; v_gene: TRBV6-1; j_gene: TRBJ2-7; CDR3aa: CASSEQGAGEQYF
d_gene: TRBD2; v_gene: TRBV7-9; j_gene: TRBJ2-5; CDR3aa: CASSYGTSGLTQYF
d_gene: -; v_gene: TRBV10-3; j_gene: TRBJ2-3; CDR3aa: CAISESRQGIDTQYF